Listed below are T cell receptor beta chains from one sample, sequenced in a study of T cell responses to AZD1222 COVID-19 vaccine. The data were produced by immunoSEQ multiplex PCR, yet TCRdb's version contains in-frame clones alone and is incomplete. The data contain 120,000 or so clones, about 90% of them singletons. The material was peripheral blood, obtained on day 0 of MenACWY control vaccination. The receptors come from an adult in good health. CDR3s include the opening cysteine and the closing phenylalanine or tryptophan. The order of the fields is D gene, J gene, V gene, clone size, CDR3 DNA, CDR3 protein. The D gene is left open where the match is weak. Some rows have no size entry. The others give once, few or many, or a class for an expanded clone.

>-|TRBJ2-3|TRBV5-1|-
TGCGCCAGCAGCTTGTTGGCAGGGAACACAGATACGCAGTATTTT
CASSLLAGNTDTQYF
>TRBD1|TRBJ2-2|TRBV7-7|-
TGTGCCAGCAGATCGGACAGGAGCACCGGGGAGCTGTTTTTT
CASRSDRSTGELFF
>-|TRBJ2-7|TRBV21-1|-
TGTGCCAGCAGCAAAGCCACAGGGGTACTCTCCTACGAGCAGTACTTC
CASSKATGVLSYEQYF
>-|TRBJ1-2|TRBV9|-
TGTGCCAGCAGCGTAGGTGGGGAGGGCCCTAACTATGGCTACACCTTC
CASSVGGEGPNYGYTF
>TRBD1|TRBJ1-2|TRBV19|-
TGTGCCAGTAGGGGGACAGCGCCACTTAACTATGGCTACACCTTC
CASRGTAPLNYGYTF
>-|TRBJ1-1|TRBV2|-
TGTGCCAGCAGTGAAGGGCAGGAGAACACTGAAGCTTTCTTT
CASSEGQENTEAFF
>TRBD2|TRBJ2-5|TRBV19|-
TGTGCCAGTAGTGGAGCGGGGGTGCTCTTGGAGACCCAGTACTTC
CASSGAGVLLETQYF
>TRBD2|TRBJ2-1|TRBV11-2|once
TGTGCCAGCAGCTTATTTGCTAGCGGGGGGAATGAGCAGTTCTTC
CASSLFASGGNEQFF
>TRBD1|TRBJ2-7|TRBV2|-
TGTGCCAGCATTGGGGACAGGACCTCCTACGAGCAGTACTTC
CASIGDRTSYEQYF
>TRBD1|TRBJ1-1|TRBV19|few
TGTGCCAGTAGTATGTGGGGACAGGTAGGAACTGAAGCTTTCTTT
CASSMWGQVGTEAFF
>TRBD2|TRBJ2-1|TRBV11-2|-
TGTGCCAGCAGCCGATGGACTAGCGGGAGCTCTCCCTACAATGAGCAGTTCTTC
CASSRWTSGSSPYNEQFF
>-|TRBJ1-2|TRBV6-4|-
TGTGCCAGCAGTGATGGGAGCAGGGATGGACACTATGGCTACACCTTC
CASSDGSRDGHYGYTF
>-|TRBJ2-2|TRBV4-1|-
TGCGCCAGCAGCGGACCCGCGTTCCCGACAAGGGGAACCGGGGAGCTGTTTTTT
CASSGPAFPTRGTGELFF
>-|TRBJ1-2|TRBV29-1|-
TGCAGCGTTGAAGATCTCGTTCGCTACACCTTC
CSVEDLVRYTF
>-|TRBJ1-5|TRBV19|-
TGTGCCAGTAGTACTGACGGGGGAGGGCCCCAGCATTTT
CASSTDGGGPQHF
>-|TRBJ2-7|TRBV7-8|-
TGTGCCAGCAGCTTAGTGTCCGGGAACTACGAGCAGTACTTC
CASSLVSGNYEQYF
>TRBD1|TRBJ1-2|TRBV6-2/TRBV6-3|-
TGTGCCAGCAGCCGGGGACAGGGCTATGGCTACACCTTC
CASSRGQGYGYTF
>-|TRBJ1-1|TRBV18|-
TGTGCCAGCTCACCACCGGGGGTTGGCACTGAAGCTTTCTTT
CASSPPGVGTEAFF
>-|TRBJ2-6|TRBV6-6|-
TGTGCCAGCAGTAGCTATGTGGGGGTTGGGGCCAACGTCCTGACTTTC
CASSSYVGVGANVLTF
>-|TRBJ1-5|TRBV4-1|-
TGCGCCAGCAGCCAAGAGTTTCCGGCGAGCAATCAGCCCCAGCATTTT
CASSQEFPASNQPQHF
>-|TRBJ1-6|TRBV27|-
TGTGCCAGCAGTCCCCCCGGGGAGTCACCCCTCCACTTT
CASSPPGESPLHF
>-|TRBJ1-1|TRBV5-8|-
TGTGCCAGCAGCTTGGTACGGAACACTGAAGCTTTCTTT
CASSLVRNTEAFF
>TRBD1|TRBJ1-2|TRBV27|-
TGTGCCAGCAGTTTATCAGGACAGGCGTTGAGTGGCTACACCTTC
CASSLSGQALSGYTF
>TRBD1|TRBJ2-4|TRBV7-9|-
TGTGCCAGCAGCATTACCGGGACAGATGCCAAAAACATTCAGTACTTC
CASSITGTDAKNIQYF
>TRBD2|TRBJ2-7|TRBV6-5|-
TGTGCCAGCATTAGACTAGCGGGAGCCTACGAGCAGTACTTC
CASIRLAGAYEQYF
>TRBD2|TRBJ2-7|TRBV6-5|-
TGTGCCAGCTCAAGAAGCGGGAGGGCAGTCCACGAGCAGTACTTC
CASSRSGRAVHEQYF
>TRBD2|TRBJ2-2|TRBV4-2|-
TGTGCCAGCAGCCAAGACCCTAGCGGGGGCACGAACACCGGGGAGCTGTTTTTT
CASSQDPSGGTNTGELFF
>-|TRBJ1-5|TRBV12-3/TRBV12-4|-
TGTGCCAGCAGTCCTGGACAGCAGCCCCAGCATTTT
CASSPGQQPQHF
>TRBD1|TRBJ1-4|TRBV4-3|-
TGCGCCAGCAGTCGGACAGGGGGAGGTGAAAAACTGTTTTTT
CASSRTGGGEKLFF
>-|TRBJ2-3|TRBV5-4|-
TGTGCCAGTTCCTTCATGGGGGGGGCCACAGATACGCAGTATTTT
CASSFMGGATDTQYF
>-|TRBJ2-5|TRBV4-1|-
TGCGCCAGCAGCCGCCTAGTAGTTGGAGAGACCCAGTACTTC
CASSRLVVGETQYF
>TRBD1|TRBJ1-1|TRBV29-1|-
TGCAGCGTTAACCGGGACAGGAACACTGAAGCTTTCTTT
CSVNRDRNTEAFF
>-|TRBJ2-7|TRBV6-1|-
TGTGCCAGCAGTGAATTCCAGGGTTCCCCCTACGAGCAGTACTTC
CASSEFQGSPYEQYF
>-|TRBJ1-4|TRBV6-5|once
TGTGCCAGCGGGGTTGGTTGGGGGCTCGGTGAAAAACTGTTTTTT
CASGVGWGLGEKLFF
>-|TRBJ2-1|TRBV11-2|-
TGTGCCAGCAGCTTAGTAGGCTTAACGGGTGAGCAGTTCTTC
CASSLVGLTGEQFF
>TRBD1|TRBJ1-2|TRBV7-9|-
TGTGCCAGCAGCCAATCAGGACAGGTCGTAGGCTACACCTTC
CASSQSGQVVGYTF
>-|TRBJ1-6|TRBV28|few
TGTGCCAGCAGTTTAACACCACAGGTACTGGCTTCACCCCTCCACTTT
CASSLTPQVLASPLHF
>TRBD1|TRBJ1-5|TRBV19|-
TGTGCCAGTAGTATCGGACAGGGAATAAACAATCAGCCCCAGCATTTT
CASSIGQGINNQPQHF
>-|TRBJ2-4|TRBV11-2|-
TGTGCCAGCAGCCCCGACAAGAAAAACATTCAGTACTTC
CASSPDKKNIQYF
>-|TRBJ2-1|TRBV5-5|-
TGTGCCAGCAGCTTGGTCCCCTACAATGAGCAGTTCTTC
CASSLVPYNEQFF
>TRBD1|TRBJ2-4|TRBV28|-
TGTGCCAGCAGTCCTCACAGGGGAGCCAAAAACATTCAGTACTTC
CASSPHRGAKNIQYF
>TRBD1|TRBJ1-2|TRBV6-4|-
TGTGCCAGCAGTGACCACTACCGGGACAGGGGAGGCTACACCTTC
CASSDHYRDRGGYTF
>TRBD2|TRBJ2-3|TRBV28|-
TGTGCCAGCAGTTCCCAGCGGGGATTCACAGATACGCAGTATTTT
CASSSQRGFTDTQYF
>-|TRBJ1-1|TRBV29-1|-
TGCAGCGTTGAATCCGCGGGGGGCTACATGAACACTGAAGCTTTCTTT
CSVESAGGYMNTEAFF
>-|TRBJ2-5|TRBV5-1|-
TGCGCCAGCAGCTTGGCGGACTCAGAGACCCAGTACTTC
CASSLADSETQYF
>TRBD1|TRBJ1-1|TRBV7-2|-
TGTGCCAGCAGCTTAGAACAGGGGTGGGTAGGGACTGAAGCTTTCTTT
CASSLEQGWVGTEAFF
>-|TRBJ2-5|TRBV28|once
TGTGCCAGCAGTTTAGTCCTCGGACCACAAGAGACCCAGTACTTC
CASSLVLGPQETQYF
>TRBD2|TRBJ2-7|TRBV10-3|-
TGTGCCATCAGTTCCCGACTAGCGGGAGCTCCCTACGAGCAGTACTTC
CAISSRLAGAPYEQYF
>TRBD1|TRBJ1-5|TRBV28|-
TGTGCCAGCGAATCCGGGCAGATAGGCCAGGGGGCTCAGCCCCAGCATTTT
CASESGQIGQGAQPQHF
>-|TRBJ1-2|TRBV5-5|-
TGTGCCAGCAGCTTGTCTCGCGGTGGCTACACCTTC
CASSLSRGGYTF
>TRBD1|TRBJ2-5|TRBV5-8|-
TGTGCCAGCAGCGTAGTAGACAGGGGGATCCAAGAGACCCAGTACTTC
CASSVVDRGIQETQYF
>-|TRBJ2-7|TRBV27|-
TGTGCCAGCAGTCACTCGGGAAGCTACGAGCAGTACTTC
CASSHSGSYEQYF
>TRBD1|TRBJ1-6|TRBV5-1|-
TGCGCCAGCAGCTTGTTGCAGGGGGTGGAATCACCCCTCCACTTT
CASSLLQGVESPLHF
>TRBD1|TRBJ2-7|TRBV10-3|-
TGTGCCATCAGTGTTGGGGGACAGGACTCCTACGAGCAGTACTTC
CAISVGGQDSYEQYF
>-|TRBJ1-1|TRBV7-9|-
TGTGCCAGCATGGGTGGGTCGGCCTATGAAGCTTTCTTT
CASMGGSAYEAFF
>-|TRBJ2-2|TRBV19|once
TGTGCCAGTAGTCCCTCGACAGGACCAGGGGAGCTGTTTTTT
CASSPSTGPGELFF
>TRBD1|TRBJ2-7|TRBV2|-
TGTGCCAGCAGGTCCGGGACAGGGGGCTTCTTTTCCTCCTACGAGCAGTACTTC
CASRSGTGGFFSSYEQYF
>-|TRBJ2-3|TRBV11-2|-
TGTGCCAGCAGCTTAGATGGGGGAGTCACAGATACGCAGTATTTT
CASSLDGGVTDTQYF
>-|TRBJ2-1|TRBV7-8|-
TGTGCCAGCAGCGCGGGACTTCCACCCCTCAATGAGCAGTTCTTC
CASSAGLPPLNEQFF
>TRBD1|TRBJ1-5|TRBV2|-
TGTGCCAGCAAGGATGGACAGGGGGGGACCATAAGGCAGCCCCAGCATTTT
CASKDGQGGTIRQPQHF